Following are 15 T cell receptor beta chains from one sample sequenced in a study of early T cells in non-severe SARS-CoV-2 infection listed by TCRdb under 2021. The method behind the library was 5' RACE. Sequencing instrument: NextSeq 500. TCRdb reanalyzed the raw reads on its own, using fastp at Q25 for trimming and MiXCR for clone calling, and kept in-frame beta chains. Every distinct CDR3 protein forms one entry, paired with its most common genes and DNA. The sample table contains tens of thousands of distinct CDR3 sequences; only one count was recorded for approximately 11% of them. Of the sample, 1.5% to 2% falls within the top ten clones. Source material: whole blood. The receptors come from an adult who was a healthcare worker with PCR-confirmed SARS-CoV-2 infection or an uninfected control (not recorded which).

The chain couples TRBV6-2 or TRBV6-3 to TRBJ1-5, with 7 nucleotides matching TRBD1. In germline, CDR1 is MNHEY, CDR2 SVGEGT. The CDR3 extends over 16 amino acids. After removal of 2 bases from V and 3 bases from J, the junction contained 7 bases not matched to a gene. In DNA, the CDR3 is TGTGCCAGCAGTTACGGAAGAGACAGGGACAATCAGCCCCAGCATTTT. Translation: CASSYGRDRDNQPQHF.

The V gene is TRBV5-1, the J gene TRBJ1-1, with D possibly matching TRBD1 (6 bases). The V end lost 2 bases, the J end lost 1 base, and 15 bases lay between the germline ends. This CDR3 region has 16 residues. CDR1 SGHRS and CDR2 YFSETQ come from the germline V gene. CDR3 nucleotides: TGCGCCAGCAGCTTTACGACAGGCTGGGCGAACACTGAAGCTTTCTTT. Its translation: CASSFTTGWANTEAFF.

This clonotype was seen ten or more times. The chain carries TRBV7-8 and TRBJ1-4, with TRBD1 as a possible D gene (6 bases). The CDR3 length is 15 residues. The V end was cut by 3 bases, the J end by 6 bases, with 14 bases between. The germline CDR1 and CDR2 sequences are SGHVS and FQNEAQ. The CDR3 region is CASSFLGATDEKLFF. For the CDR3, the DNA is TGTGCCAGCAGCTTTCTGGGGGCGACAGATGAAAAACTGTTTTTT.

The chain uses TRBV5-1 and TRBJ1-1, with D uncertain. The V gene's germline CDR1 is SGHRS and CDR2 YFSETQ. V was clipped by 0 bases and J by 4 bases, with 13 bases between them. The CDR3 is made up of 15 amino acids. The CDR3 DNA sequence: TGCGCCAGCAGCTTGGCTTCGGGGTTCTCCACTGAAGCTTTCTTT. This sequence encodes CASSLASGFSTEAFF.

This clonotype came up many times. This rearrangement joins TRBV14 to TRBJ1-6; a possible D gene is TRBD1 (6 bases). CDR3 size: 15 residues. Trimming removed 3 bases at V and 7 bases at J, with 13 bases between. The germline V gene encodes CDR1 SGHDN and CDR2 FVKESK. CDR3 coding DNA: TGTGCCAGCAGCCAGGCGGGGGCAGTGAATTCACCCCTCCACTTT. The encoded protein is CASSQAGAVNSPLHF.

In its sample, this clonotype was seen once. The CDR3 spells CSTLTSDPQHF. The CDR3 bases are TGCAGTACCCTCACCTCCGACCCGCAGCATTTT. The V gene is TRBV20-1, the J gene TRBJ1-5; D uncertain. The CDR3 runs to 11 residues. V lost 8 bases, J lost 13 bases, and 18 bases lay in between. Germline assignment: CDR1 DFQATT and CDR2 SNEGSKA (reference sequence).

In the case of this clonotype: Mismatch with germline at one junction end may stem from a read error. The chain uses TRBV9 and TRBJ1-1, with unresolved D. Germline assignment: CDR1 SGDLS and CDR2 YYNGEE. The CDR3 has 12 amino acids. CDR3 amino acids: CASSVEDGRRTF. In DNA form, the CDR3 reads TGTGCCAGCAGCGTAGAGGACGGACGGCGAACTTTT. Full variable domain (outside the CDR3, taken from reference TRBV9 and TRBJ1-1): DSGVTQTPKHLITATGQRVTLRCSPRSGDLSVYWYQQSLDQGLQFLIQYYNGEERAKGNILERFSAQQFPDLHSELNLSSLELGDSALYFCASSVEDGRRTFGQGTRLTVV.

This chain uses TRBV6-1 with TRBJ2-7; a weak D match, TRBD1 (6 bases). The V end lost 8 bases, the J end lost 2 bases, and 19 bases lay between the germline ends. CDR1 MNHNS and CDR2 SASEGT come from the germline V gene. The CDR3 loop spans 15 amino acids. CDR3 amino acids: CASGFKRGQTYEQYF. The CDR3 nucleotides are TGTGCCAGCGGATTCAAAAGAGGACAGACCTACGAGCAGTACTTC.

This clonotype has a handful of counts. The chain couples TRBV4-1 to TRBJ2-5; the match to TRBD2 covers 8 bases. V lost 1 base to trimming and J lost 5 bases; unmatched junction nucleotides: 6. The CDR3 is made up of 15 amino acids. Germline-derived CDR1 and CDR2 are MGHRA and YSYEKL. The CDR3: CASSQGPAGVETQYF. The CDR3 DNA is TGCGCCAGCAGCCAAGGTCCAGCGGGGGTGGAGACCCAGTACTTC.

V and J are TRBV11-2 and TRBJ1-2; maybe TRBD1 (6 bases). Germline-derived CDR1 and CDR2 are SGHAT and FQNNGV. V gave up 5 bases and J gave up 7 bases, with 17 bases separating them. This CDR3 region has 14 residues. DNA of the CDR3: TGTGCCAGCAGCACCGGCGGGGGGCTCGGTGGCTACACCTTC. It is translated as CASSTGGGLGGYTF.

The chain's CDR3 is CASSREVGGELFF. CDR3 coding DNA: TGTGCCAGCAGCAGGGAGGTCGGCGGGGAGCTGTTTTTT. The chain combines TRBV7-6 with TRBJ2-2, with D perhaps matching TRBD2 (6 bases). V dropped 5 bases and J dropped 7 bases, with 11 bases sitting between them. This CDR3 is 13 amino acids long. Germline CDR1 reads SGHVS; CDR2 reads FNYEAQ.

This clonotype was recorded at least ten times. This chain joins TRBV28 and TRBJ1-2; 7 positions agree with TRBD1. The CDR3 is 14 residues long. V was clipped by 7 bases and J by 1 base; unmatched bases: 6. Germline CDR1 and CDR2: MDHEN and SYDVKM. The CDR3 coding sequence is TGTGCCAGCATCCCCGGGACAGTTAACTATGGCTACACCTTC. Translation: CASIPGTVNYGYTF.

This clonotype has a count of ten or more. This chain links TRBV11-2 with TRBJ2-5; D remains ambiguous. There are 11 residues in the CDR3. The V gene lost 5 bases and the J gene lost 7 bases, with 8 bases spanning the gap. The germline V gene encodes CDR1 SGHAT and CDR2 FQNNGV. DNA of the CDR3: TGTGCCAGCAGCGCGCGAGGGACCCAGTACTTC. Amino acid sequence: CASSARGTQYF.

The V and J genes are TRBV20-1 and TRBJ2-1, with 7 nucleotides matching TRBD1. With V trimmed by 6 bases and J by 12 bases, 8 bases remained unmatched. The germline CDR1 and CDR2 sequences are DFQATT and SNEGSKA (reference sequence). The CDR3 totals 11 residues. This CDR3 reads CSAPAQGWQFF. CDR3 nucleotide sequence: TGCAGTGCGCCAGCACAGGGGTGGCAGTTCTTC.

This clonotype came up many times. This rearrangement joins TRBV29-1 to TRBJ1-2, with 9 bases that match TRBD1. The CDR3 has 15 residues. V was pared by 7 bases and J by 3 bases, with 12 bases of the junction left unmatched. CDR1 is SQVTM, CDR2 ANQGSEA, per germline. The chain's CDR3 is CSADTGGARDYGYTF. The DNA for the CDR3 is TGCAGCGCCGATACAGGGGGCGCTCGTGACTATGGCTACACCTTC. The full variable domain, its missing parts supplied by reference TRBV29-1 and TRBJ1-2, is SAVISQKPSRDICQRGTSLTIQCQVDSQVTMMFWYRQQPGQSLTLIATANQGSEATYESGFVIDKFPISRPNLTFSTLTVSNMSPEDSSIYLCSADTGGARDYGYTFGSGTRLTVV.